This TCR beta chain is drawn from a study of cytomegalovirus exposure and HLA in healthy donors. Study-wide results and limits: Cytomegalovirus-associated TCR beta chains were listed, numbering 164.

This PCR relied on a set of 60 Vbeta primers and 13 Jbeta primers. Original data processing: Some 10 million shared chains were among the about 80 million unique TCR beta chains that a later analysis counted. The table came from immunoSEQ multiplex PCR; TCRdb's copy has only in-frame clones and leaves some out. Clone size and the V and J calls come from that table; the DNA yielded D and trimming. Found here are about 130,000 clones, 55% to 75% of them singletons; the top ten hold 1.6%. Germline CDR1 MNHNS, CDR2 SASEGT. The CDR3 sequence is 15 residues long. The V gene end was trimmed by 4 bases and the J gene end by 3 bases; junction bases not matched to a gene: 9. The table lists this clone with a few counts. Its specificity is not known.

The source material was PBMCs. The chain uses TRBV6-1 and TRBJ2-7, with 7 bases aligning to TRBD1. This clonotype was sampled from a man aged 25 to 45 in good health and CMV-seropositive. DNA for the CDR3: TGTGCCAGCAGTGTCCAGACAGGGCACGTCTACGAGCAGTACTTC. It encodes CASSVQTGHVYEQYF.